This entry describes one T cell receptor (beta chain). Antigen unknown. Germline V gene sequence: CDR1 SGHDT, CDR2 YYEEEE. V dropped 6 bases and J dropped 2; count of bases not matched to a gene: 9. This CDR3 spans 15 amino acids. Time point noted: blood 2 weeks post-SBRT. Treatment defined: 15 Gy SBRT to primary tumor, nephrectomy 4 weeks later. Blood was sampled at baseline, 2 weeks and 4 weeks after SBRT. This renal cell carcinoma was of the clear cell type. Profiled with immunoSEQ multiplex PCR; TCRdb holds only in-frame clones, not every one. The sample gives 150,000 to 190,000 clones, roughly 90% of which show up once; under 15% is in the top ten. The source of the sample is a study of radiation and T cells in renal cell carcinoma. Study results and caveats: In blood, top tumor clones expanded by 2 weeks, shrinking by 4.

Specimen: blood, collected from a patient whose treatment included radiotherapy and nephrectomy. This TCR derives from a woman between 45 and 65 years old with renal cell carcinoma. The rearrangement links TRBV5-6 to TRBJ2-5, with TRBD2 identical over 8 bases. The CDR3 DNA is TGTGCCAGCAACTCCCGCCGGGGGGGACAAGAGACCCAGTACTTC. The encoded protein is CASNSRRGGQETQYF.